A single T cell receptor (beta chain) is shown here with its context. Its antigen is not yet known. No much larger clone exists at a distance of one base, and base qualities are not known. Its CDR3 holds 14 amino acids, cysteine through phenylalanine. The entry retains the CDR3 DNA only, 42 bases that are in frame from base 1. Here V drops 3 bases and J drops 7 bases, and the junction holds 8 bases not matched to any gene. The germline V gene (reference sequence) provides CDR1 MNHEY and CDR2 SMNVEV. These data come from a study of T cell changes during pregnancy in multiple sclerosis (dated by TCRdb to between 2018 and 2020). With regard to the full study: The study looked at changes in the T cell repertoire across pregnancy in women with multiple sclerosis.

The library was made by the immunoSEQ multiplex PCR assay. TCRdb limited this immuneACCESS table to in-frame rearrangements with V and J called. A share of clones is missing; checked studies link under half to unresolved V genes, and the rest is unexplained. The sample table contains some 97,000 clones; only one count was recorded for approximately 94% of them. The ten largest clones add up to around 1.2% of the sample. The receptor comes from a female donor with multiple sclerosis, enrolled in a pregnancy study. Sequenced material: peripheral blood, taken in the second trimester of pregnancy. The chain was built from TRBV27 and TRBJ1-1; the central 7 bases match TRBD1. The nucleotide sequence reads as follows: TGTGCCAGCAGTTTCCTAGGACAGGAGAATGAAGCTTTCTTT. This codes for CASSFLGQENEAFF.